This is a list of T cell receptor beta chains from one sample in a study of blood T cell repertoires in COVID-19. The repertoire was sequenced with immunoSEQ multiplex PCR; TCRdb's copy has only in-frame clones and lacks some. This table has more than 150,000 clones, more than 70% appearing once. The sequenced sample was peripheral blood. Source of these receptors: an elderly woman with active or convalescent COVID-19. CDR3s include the opening cysteine and the closing phenylalanine or tryptophan. A D gene is named only where the DNA matches it firmly. The listing skips clone size in some rows; elsewhere it reads once, few, many or a size class.

D	J	V	size	CDR3	DNA
.	TRBJ1-6	TRBV3-1/TRBV3-2	once	CASSQGLGRGSPLHF	TGTGCCAGCAGCCAAGGGCTCGGCCGGGGGTCACCCCTCCACTTT
.	TRBJ2-3	TRBV4-2	.	CASSQDHPDTQYF	TGTGCCAGCAGCCAAGACCATCCAGATACGCAGTATTTT
TRBD1	TRBJ2-7	TRBV3-1/TRBV3-2	.	CASSPRDRGLYEQYF	TGTGCCAGCAGCCCCCGGGACAGGGGGCTGTACGAGCAGTACTTC
.	TRBJ1-3	TRBV9	.	CASSVAGNAANTIYF	TGTGCCAGCAGCGTAGCGGGTAACGCGGCGAACACCATATATTTT
.	TRBJ1-2	TRBV28	.	CASSPGGSGNYGYTF	TGTGCCAGCTCCCCCGGGGGGTCGGGTAACTATGGCTACACCTTC
.	TRBJ1-1	TRBV3-1/TRBV3-2	.	CASSRTDEAFF	TGTGCCAGCAGCCGGACAGATGAAGCTTTCTTT
TRBD1	TRBJ1-2	TRBV9	.	CASSVGGGPSHGYTF	TGTGCCAGCAGCGTAGGAGGGGGCCCTTCACACGGCTACACCTTC
TRBD2	TRBJ2-1	TRBV13	.	CASSGGLAGPIYNEQFF	TGTGCCAGCAGCGGGGGTCTAGCGGGGCCTATCTACAATGAGCAGTTCTTC
TRBD1	TRBJ1-2	TRBV2	.	CASGGQGLDGYTF	TGTGCCAGCGGTGGACAGGGCTTGGATGGCTACACCTTC
TRBD2	TRBJ2-1	TRBV18	.	CASSPGLRDEQFF	TGTGCCAGCTCACCGGGACTACGGGATGAGCAGTTCTTC
.	TRBJ1-1	TRBV27	.	CASRASFGLAEAFF	TGTGCCAGCAGAGCTTCGTTCGGGTTGGCAGAAGCTTTCTTT
TRBD1	TRBJ2-7	TRBV4-1	.	CASSQTPRQGDPEQYF	TGCGCCAGCAGCCAGACCCCCAGGCAGGGGGATCCCGAGCAGTACTTC
TRBD2	TRBJ2-3	TRBV6-1	.	CASSELWTSWTLF	TGTGCCAGCAGTGAACTTTGGACTAGCTGGACCTTATTT
TRBD1	TRBJ1-1	TRBV4-1	.	CASSQGDRVYTEAFF	TGCGCCAGCAGCCAAGGGGACAGGGTGTACACTGAAGCTTTCTTT
TRBD1	TRBJ1-5	TRBV7-8	.	CASSLITRTGGRSNQPQHF	TGTGCCAGCAGCCTTATTACCCGGACAGGGGGCCGGAGCAATCAGCCCCAGCATTTT